This T cell receptor (beta chain) originates from a study of T cell responses to AZD1222 COVID-19 vaccine. Germline V gives CDR1 KGHSH, CDR2 LQKENI. The CDR3 runs to 14 residues. Trimming cost V 5 bases and J 6 bases, with 13 bases left between them. Study conclusions and caveats: Samples come after the peak T cell response, not at day 14.

In regard to this clone: Its specificity is not known.

TCRdb's copy holds only in-frame clones and misses some; the assay was immunoSEQ multiplex PCR. This repertoire shows some 120,000 clones, around 90% found once; its top ten account for approximately 30%. The clonotype was recovered from an adult in good health. The chain uses TRBV18 and TRBJ2-2; TRBD1 is a possible D gene (6 bases). This sample comprised peripheral blood, obtained on day 0 of AZD1222 vaccination. CDR3 sequence: CASSTRTGPGELFF. The CDR3 DNA is TGTGCCAGCTCAACACGAACAGGGCCCGGGGAGCTGTTTTTT.